This T cell receptor beta chain is from a study of shared clonotypes between healthy human individuals. Study-wide points: Non-shared clonotypes had lower generation probabilities than clonotypes shared by all four sorted-subset donors.

This CDR3 contains 14 residues. The V gene end was trimmed by 6 bases and the J gene end by 2 bases; junction bases not matched to a gene: 3. The V gene's germline CDR1 is MDHEN and CDR2 SYDVKM. Some clones are missing from TCRdb's copy, which holds only in-frame ones; the method was immunoSEQ multiplex PCR. Of hundreds of thousands of clones listed, around 73% are singletons. A remark on this clone: Antigen specificity is unknown.

This clonotype was sampled from a woman aged 25 to 39 in good health. The chain employs TRBV28 and TRBJ2-7; 11 bases align to TRBD2. The specimen sequenced was memory CD4+ T cells sorted from blood. Subset denoted: CD45RA-negative fraction. The CDR3 nucleotides read TGTGCCAGCAGCGGACTAGCGGGTCCCTACGAGCAGTACTTC. It codes for CASSGLAGPYEQYF.